The 28 T cell receptor beta chains below all came from one sample that was sequenced in a study of cytomegalovirus exposure and HLA in healthy donors. Vbeta (60) and Jbeta (13) primers were used in the PCR. Sequenced by immunoSEQ multiplex PCR; TCRdb stores in-frame clones only, minus some. The top ten clones hold around 7% of a sample with around 90,000 clones, less than 85% of them seen once. Sequencing input: PBMCs. These receptors were collected from a man between 35 and 55 years old in good health and CMV-seropositive.

V and J are TRBV5-1 and TRBJ2-3; D perhaps matches TRBD2 (6 bases). Trimming pared 0 bases from V and 3 bases from J, leaving 11 bases between. Looked up from germline, CDR1 is SGHRS and CDR2 is YFSETQ. The CDR3 extends over 15 amino acids. The CDR3 DNA reads as TGCGCCAGCAGCTTGGCTAGCGAGAGGACAGATACGCAGTATTTT. It specifies CASSLASERTDTQYF.

This rearrangement joins TRBV6-1 to TRBJ2-7; D not certain. The length of the CDR3 is 16 residues. Per germline, CDR1 MNHNS and CDR2 SASEGT. Trimming left V 1 base short and J 2 bases short, with 15 bases between. The CDR3 DNA reads as TGTGCCAGCAGTGAAGGATGGTCTCCCGGTCCCTACGAGCAGTACTTC. Translating gives CASSEGWSPGPYEQYF.

The rearrangement joins TRBV21-1 to TRBJ2-1; the table gives TRBD2 as D, unverified against the DNA. TRBV21-1 is a known pseudogene. This CDR3 spans 17 amino acids. CDR3 DNA sequence: TGTGCCAGCAGCAAAGGGGCCTCGGGGGAGTCCTACAATGAGCAGTTCTTC. Its translation: CASSKGASGESYNEQFF.

The chain carries TRBV5-4 and TRBJ2-3, with 7 bases matching TRBD2. V shed 0 bases and J 0 bases; nucleotides not matched to a gene: 4. The CDR3 spans 16 residues. Germline CDR1 is SGHNT and CDR2 is YYREEE (reference sequence). CDR3 bases: TGTGCCAGCAGCTTGGCCAGCGGGGCCAGCACAGATACGCAGTATTTT. This sequence encodes CASSLASGASTDTQYF.

The rearrangement links TRBV28 to TRBJ2-5; TRBD2 might be the D (7 bases). The CDR3 sequence is 14 residues long. V was trimmed by 6 bases and J by 1 base, leaving 12 bases between them. Germline V gene lookup returns CDR1 MDHEN and CDR2 SYDVKM. Here the CDR3 reads CASRGAGAQETQYF. CDR3 nucleotides: TGTGCCAGCAGGGGGGCGGGGGCCCAAGAGACCCAGTACTTC.

Only one count was recorded for this clone. The chain uses TRBV7-3 and TRBJ2-3; 10 bases agree with TRBD2. V gave up 4 bases and J gave up 2 bases; unmatched junction bases: 9. CDR3 size: 17 residues. In germline, CDR1 is SGHTA, CDR2 FQGTGA. This CDR3 reads CASSSPLAGVITDTQYF. The CDR3 DNA follows: TGTGCCAGCAGCTCCCCGCTAGCGGGAGTAATCACAGATACGCAGTATTTT.

The rearrangement joins TRBV29-1 to TRBJ1-2; 8 nucleotides align to TRBD1. The V gene's germline CDR1 is SQVTM and CDR2 ANQGSEA. V shed 4 bases and J 12 bases; nucleotides not matched to a gene: 16. This CDR3 spans 14 amino acids. This CDR3 reads CSVGVGRGLVSDTF. CDR3 DNA: TGCAGCGTTGGTGTGGGCAGGGGGCTTGTCTCGGACACCTTC.

This clone was recorded a few times. The chain joins TRBV30 to TRBJ2-5, with D possibly TRBD2 on 6 matching bases. Between the trimmed V and J ends, which lost 3 bases and 2 bases, there was a span of 13 bases. Germline V gene lookup returns CDR1 GTSNPN and CDR2 SVGIG (reference sequence). CDR3 length: 14 residues. The CDR3 nucleotides read TGTGCCTGGAGCCCTGGCGCGGGGCAAGAGACCCAGTACTTC. Encoded protein: CAWSPGAGQETQYF.

V gene TRBV6-5 combines with J gene TRBJ1-2; D is uncertain. With 7 bases removed from V and 6 bases from J, the gap between germline ends came to 12 bases. The CDR3 has 12 residues. CDR1 and CDR2 (germline): MNHEY, SVGAGI. DNA for the CDR3: TGTGCCAGCACTAGCTTAGGGCATGGCTACACCTTC. This encodes CASTSLGHGYTF.

The chain has TRBV6-6 and TRBJ1-6; D might be TRBD1 (6 bases). This CDR3 has 14 residues. Germline V gene data show CDR1 as MNHNY and CDR2 as SVGAGI (reference sequence). The germline V and J ends were trimmed by 3 bases and 8 bases, with 11 bases remaining between them. The CDR3 DNA sequence: TGTGCCAGCAGTTATAAGGACAGAGATTCACCCCTCCACTTT. It codes for CASSYKDRDSPLHF.

In its sample, this clone was seen once. The genes are TRBV10-2 and TRBJ2-3; a possible D gene is TRBD2 (6 bases). Between the trimmed V and J ends, which lost 2 bases and 0 bases, there was a span of 9 bases. The CDR3 has 15 residues. The germline gives CDR1 WSHSY, CDR2 SAAADI. CDR3 amino acids: CASSETSISTDTQYF. CDR3 sequence (DNA): TGCGCCAGCAGTGAGACTAGCATAAGCACAGATACGCAGTATTTT.

The chain links TRBV15 to TRBJ2-1; possible D gene TRBD2, 6 bases. This CDR3 comprises 16 residues. The germline V gene has CDR1 LNHNV and CDR2 YYDKDF (reference sequence). The V and J ends lost 0 bases and 3 bases respectively, with 12 bases between them. CDR3 protein: CATSRDRAGIYNEQFF. The CDR3 DNA sequence: TGTGCCACCAGCAGAGATAGGGCGGGGATCTACAATGAGCAGTTCTTC.

The rearrangement uses TRBV9 and TRBJ1-3; the D is unclear. The CDR3 consists of 15 residues. Trimming stripped 0 bases from V and 4 bases from J, with 11 bases between. Germline V gives CDR1 SGDLS, CDR2 YYNGEE. CDR3 protein: CASSVVTVAGNTIYF. Written as DNA, the CDR3 is TGTGCCAGCAGCGTAGTTACGGTAGCCGGAAACACCATATATTTT.

The rearrangement joins TRBV7-9 to TRBJ2-3; TRBD2 aligns across 16 bases. This CDR3 is built from 19 residues. Germline loops: CDR1 SEHNR, CDR2 FQNEAQ (reference sequence). V gave up 5 bases and J gave up 2 bases; unmatched junction bases: 10. The chain's CDR3 is CASSRAGTSGGVITDTQYF. CDR3 DNA: TGTGCCAGCAGCCGAGCGGGGACTAGCGGGGGGGTCATCACAGATACGCAGTATTTT.

The V call is TRBV28, the J call TRBJ2-2; 9 nucleotides line up with TRBD1. CDR1 is MDHEN, CDR2 SYDVKM, per germline. The CDR3 runs 15 residues. The V and J ends lost 4 bases and 5 bases, in that order; junction bases with no gene match: 5. The DNA for the CDR3 is TGTGCCAGCAGTTCGGGACAGGGAGAAACCGGGGAGCTGTTTTTT. It yields the protein CASSSGQGETGELFF.

The chain has TRBV5-1 and TRBJ2-5; D gene ambiguous. There are 16 residues in the CDR3. V gave up 0 bases and J gave up 2 bases, with 14 bases separating them. Germline V CDR1 and CDR2: SGHRS, YFSETQ. The CDR3 spells CASSLAGRLTQETQYF. CDR3 DNA sequence: TGCGCCAGCAGCTTGGCTGGGCGCCTCACGCAAGAGACCCAGTACTTC.

The gene calls are TRBV5-1 and TRBJ1-6; 7 positions agree with TRBD1. Trimming at V came to 4 bases and at J to 10 bases, leaving 11 bases not matched to a gene. This CDR3 region has 15 residues. Germline V gives CDR1 SGHRS, CDR2 YFSETQ. The CDR3 region has the DNA TGCGCCAGCAGCCCGGAGGCAGGGGGTTACTCACCCCTCCACTTT. This encodes CASSPEAGGYSPLHF. Full variable domain (outside the CDR3, taken from reference TRBV5-1 and TRBJ1-6): KAGVTQTPRYLIKTRGQQVTLSCSPISGHRSVSWYQQTPGQGLQFLFEYFSETQRNKGNFPGRFSGRQFSNSRSEMNVSTLELGDSALYLCASSPEAGGYSPLHFGNGTRLTVT.

The V gene is TRBV18, the J gene TRBJ2-4; possibly TRBD1 for D (5 bases). Trimming pared 3 bases from V and 0 bases from J, leaving 9 bases between. The CDR3 is 15 residues long. CDR1 and CDR2 (germline): KGHSH, LQKENI. This CDR3 reads CASSPTVLAKNIQYF. As DNA, the CDR3 is TGTGCCAGCTCACCGACAGTACTAGCCAAAAACATTCAGTACTTC.

V usage is TRBV21-1 and J usage is TRBJ1-2; the D call TRBD1 from the table was never checked on the DNA. TRBV21-1 is noted as a pseudogene. The CDR3 extends over 14 amino acids. The CDR3 sequence is CASNRTGANYGYTF. The CDR3 DNA sequence: TGTGCCAGCAACCGGACAGGGGCTAACTATGGCTACACCTTC.

In its sample, this clone was seen once. The V gene is TRBV19, the J gene TRBJ1-6; maybe TRBD1 (6 bases). The V gene's germline CDR1 is LNHDA and CDR2 SQIVND (reference sequence). This CDR3 spans 12 amino acids. V gave up 10 bases and J gave up 10 bases, with 14 bases separating them. CDR3 protein: CATRGGRSPLHF. CDR3 nucleotide sequence: TGTGCCACAAGGGGGGGAAGGTCACCCCTCCACTTT.

This sequence joins TRBV28 and TRBJ2-5, with a weak D call TRBD1 (6 bases). The DNA end lines up better with TRBJ2-7; the J call may be wrong. This CDR3 is 12 amino acids long. Germline assignment: CDR1 MDHEN and CDR2 SYDVKM. This CDR3 is CASSMDSYEQYF. The CDR3 nucleotides read TGTGCCAGCAGCATGGACAGCTACGAGCAGTACTTC.

The chain is built from TRBV7-3 and TRBJ2-2, with 10 bases lining up with TRBD2. The V gene end was trimmed by 1 base and the J gene end by 5 bases; junction bases not matched to a gene: 13. Germline V gene sequence: CDR1 SGHTA, CDR2 FQGTGA. This CDR3 is 19 amino acids long. CDR3 DNA: TGTGCCAGCAGCTTAAACGGGCGGACTAGCGGAGTAAGGACCGGGGAGCTGTTTTTT. This translates into CASSLNGRTSGVRTGELFF.

This clone appeared a few times. This chain connects TRBV19 to TRBJ2-3; no definite D call. CDR3 length equals 14 residues. Germline V CDR1 and CDR2: LNHDA, SQIVND (reference sequence). V dropped 1 base and J dropped 3 bases, with 8 bases sitting between them. CDR3 amino acids: CASSIVSMTDTQYF. The DNA for the CDR3 is TGTGCCAGTAGTATAGTTAGTATGACAGATACGCAGTATTTT.

The rearrangement links TRBV5-4 to TRBJ2-2; 10 positions agree with TRBD2. V shed 5 bases, J shed 4 bases, and the junction held 8 bases outside the gene matches. CDR1 and CDR2 from the germline V gene are SGHNT and YYREEE (reference sequence). The CDR3 extends over 16 amino acids. CDR3 nucleotide sequence: TGTGCCAGCAGGATTGGCTCTAGCGGGGGCACCGGGGAGCTGTTTTTT. It yields the protein CASRIGSSGGTGELFF.

As DNA, the CDR3 is TGTGCCAGCAGCCAAACTAGCGGGGGGTTCACCGGGGAGCTGTTTTTT. Its protein is CASSQTSGGFTGELFF. V gene TRBV4-2 combines with J gene TRBJ2-2; 12 bases are a match to TRBD2. From germline, CDR1 is LGHNA and CDR2 YNFKEQ. Trimming removed 2 bases from V and 4 bases from J; junction bases left unmatched: 2. There are 16 residues in the CDR3.

This clone was found once. This chain links TRBV30 with TRBJ1-2; D unresolved. The CDR3 runs 12 residues. Trimming stripped 6 bases from V and 4 bases from J, with 12 bases between. Germline CDR1 reads GTSNPN; CDR2 reads SVGIG (reference sequence). CDR3: CACLYGVYGYTF. CDR3 DNA: TGTGCCTGTCTTTACGGAGTCTATGGCTACACCTTC.

The chain couples TRBV6-5 to TRBJ1-2; TRBD1 is a possible D gene (6 bases). V was cut by 4 bases and J by 2 bases, with 14 bases left in between. Per the germline V gene, CDR1 is MNHEY and CDR2 is SVGAGI. The CDR3 runs 15 residues. The DNA for the CDR3 is TGTGCCAGCAGTTCAAACAGGGAGGGGAACTATGGCTACACCTTC. It is translated as CASSSNREGNYGYTF.

The chain carries TRBV5-5 and TRBJ1-5, with D unresolved. V lost 0 bases and J 0 bases, leaving 7 bases between the germline ends. Germline V gene data show CDR1 as SGHKS and CDR2 as YYEKEE (reference sequence). CDR3 size: 15 residues. CDR3: CASSLVDYSNQPQHF. In DNA, the CDR3 is TGTGCCAGCAGCTTGGTAGATTATAGCAATCAGCCCCAGCATTTT.